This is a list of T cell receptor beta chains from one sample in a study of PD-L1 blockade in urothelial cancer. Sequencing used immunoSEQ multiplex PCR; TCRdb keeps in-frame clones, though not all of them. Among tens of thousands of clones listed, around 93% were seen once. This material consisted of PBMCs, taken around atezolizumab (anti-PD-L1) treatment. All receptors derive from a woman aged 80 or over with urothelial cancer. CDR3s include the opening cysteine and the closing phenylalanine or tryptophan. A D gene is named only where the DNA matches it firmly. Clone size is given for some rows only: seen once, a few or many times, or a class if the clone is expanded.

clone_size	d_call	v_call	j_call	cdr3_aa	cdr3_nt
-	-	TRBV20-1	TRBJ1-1	CSARKESEAFF	TGCAGTGCTAGGAAGGAGTCTGAAGCTTTCTTT
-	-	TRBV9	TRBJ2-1	CASNYTYAGVAYNEQFF	TGTGCCAGCAACTATACCTACGCAGGGGTTGCCTACAATGAGCAGTTCTTC
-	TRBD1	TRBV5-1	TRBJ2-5	CASSRTGEETQYF	TGCGCCAGCAGCCGTACAGGGGAAGAGACCCAGTACTTC
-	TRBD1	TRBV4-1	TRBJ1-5	CASSPSGTARYQPQHF	TGCGCCAGCAGCCCTTCCGGGACAGCCAGATATCAGCCCCAGCATTTT
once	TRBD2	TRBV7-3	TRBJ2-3	CASSSQFAGGTDTQYF	TGTGCCAGCAGCTCCCAATTCGCGGGGGGCACAGATACGCAGTATTTT
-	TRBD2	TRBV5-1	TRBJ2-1	CASSGGLAAYNEQFF	TGCGCCAGCAGCGGGGGACTAGCGGCCTACAATGAGCAGTTCTTC
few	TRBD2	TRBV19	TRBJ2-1	CASRPTSGNYNEQFF	TGTGCCAGTAGGCCGACTAGCGGGAACTACAATGAGCAGTTCTTC
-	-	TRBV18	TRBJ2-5	CASSPNPPQETQYF	TGTGCCAGCTCACCAAACCCCCCCCAGGAGACCCAGTACTTC
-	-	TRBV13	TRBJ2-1	CASSPPWRSSYNEQFF	TGTGCCAGCAGCCCCCCTTGGAGGTCTTCCTACAATGAGCAGTTCTTC
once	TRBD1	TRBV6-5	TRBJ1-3	CASSYQTGAGNTIYF	TGTGCCAGCAGTTACCAGACAGGGGCTGGAAACACCATATATTTT
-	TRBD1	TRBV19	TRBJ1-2	CASSTWTGDYGYTF	TGTGCCAGTAGTACTTGGACAGGGGACTATGGCTACACCTTC
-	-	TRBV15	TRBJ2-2	CATSRVGGGGITGELFF	TGTGCCACCAGCAGAGTAGGCGGGGGCGGGATTACCGGGGAGCTGTTTTTT
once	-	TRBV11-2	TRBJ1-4	CASSLGQVPNEKLFF	TGTGCCAGCAGCTTAGGGCAGGTGCCTAATGAAAAACTGTTTTTT
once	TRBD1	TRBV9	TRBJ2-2	CASKKGAVNTGELFF	TGTGCCAGCAAGAAGGGGGCGGTGAACACCGGGGAGCTGTTTTTT
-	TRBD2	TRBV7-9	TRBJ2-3	CASSLPSGETDTQYF	TGTGCCAGCAGCTTACCTAGCGGGGAGACAGATACGCAGTATTTT
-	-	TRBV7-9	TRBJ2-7	CASSPKGSYEQYF	TGTGCCAGCAGCCCCAAGGGGTCTTACGAGCAGTACTTC
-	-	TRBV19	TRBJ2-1	CASSPGVNEQFF	TGTGCCAGTAGTCCAGGGGTTAATGAGCAGTTCTTC
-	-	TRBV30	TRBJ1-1	CAWSVRAGSQNTEAFF	TGTGCCTGGAGTGTACGTGCGGGCAGTCAGAACACTGAAGCTTTCTTT
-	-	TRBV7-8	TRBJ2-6	CASSLTAGANVLTF	TGTGCCAGCAGCCTGACAGCTGGGGCCAACGTCCTGACTTTC
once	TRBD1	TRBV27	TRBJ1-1	CASSFRPGTGTRTEAFF	TGTGCCAGCAGTTTCCGTCCCGGGACAGGGACGAGGACTGAAGCTTTCTTT
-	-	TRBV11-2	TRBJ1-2	CASSPGLHGYTF	TGTGCCAGCAGCCCCGGACTCCATGGCTACACCTTC
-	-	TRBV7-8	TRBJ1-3	CASSSQMGGSGNTIYF	TGTGCCAGCAGCTCTCAAATGGGGGGGTCTGGAAACACCATATATTTT
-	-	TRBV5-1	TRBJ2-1	CASSLEQIYNEQFF	TGCGCCAGCAGCTTGGAACAGATCTACAATGAGCAGTTCTTC
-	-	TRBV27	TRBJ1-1	CASSLQGGDEAFF	TGTGCCAGCAGTTTACAGGGTGGGGATGAAGCTTTCTTT
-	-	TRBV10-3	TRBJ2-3	CAISESRRTLRSTSTDTQYF	TGTGCCATCAGTGAGTCTCGGAGGACCTTACGGAGCACTAGCACAGATACGCAGTATTTT
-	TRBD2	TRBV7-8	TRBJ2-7	CASSLSSGGDYEQYF	TGTGCCAGCAGCTTATCTAGCGGGGGCGACTACGAGCAGTACTTC
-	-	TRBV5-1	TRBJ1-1	CASSATGMNTEAFF	TGCGCCAGCAGCGCAACAGGAATGAACACTGAAGCTTTCTTT
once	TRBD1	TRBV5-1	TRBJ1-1	CASSSGTGGTEAFF	TGCGCCAGTTCCTCCGGGACAGGGGGCACTGAAGCTTTCTTT
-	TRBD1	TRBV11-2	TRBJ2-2	CASSLLGQGASGELFF	TGTGCCAGCAGCTTACTGGGACAGGGGGCGAGCGGGGAGCTGTTTTTT
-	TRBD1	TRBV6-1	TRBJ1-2	CASSGTGNYGYTF	TGTGCCAGCAGCGGGACAGGAAACTATGGCTACACCTTC
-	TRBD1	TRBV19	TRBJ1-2	CASSIGQGYPYGYTF	TGTGCCAGTAGTATTGGACAGGGGTACCCGTATGGCTACACCTTC
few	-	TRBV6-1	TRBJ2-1	CASSEFLAGNEQFF	TGTGCCAGCAGTGAATTCCTAGCAGGTAATGAGCAGTTCTTC
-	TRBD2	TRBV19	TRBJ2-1	CASSPGLAGDRNEQFF	TGTGCCAGTAGCCCAGGACTAGCGGGAGATCGCAATGAGCAGTTCTTC
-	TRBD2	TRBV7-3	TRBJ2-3	CASSPRTSGYTDTQYF	TGTGCCAGCAGCCCCCGGACTAGCGGGTACACAGATACGCAGTATTTT
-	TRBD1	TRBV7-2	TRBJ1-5	CASRRDREQPQHF	TGTGCCAGCAGACGAGACAGGGAGCAGCCCCAGCATTTT
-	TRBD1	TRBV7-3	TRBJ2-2	CASSYQGGSTTGELFF	TGTGCCAGCAGTTACCAAGGGGGCTCGACCACCGGGGAGCTGTTTTTT
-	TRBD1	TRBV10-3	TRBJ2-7	CAISAEGTGAYEQYF	TGTGCCATCAGTGCCGAGGGGACAGGGGCCTACGAGCAGTACTTC
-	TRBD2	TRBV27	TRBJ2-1	CASSLAGVASNEQFF	TGTGCCAGCAGCTTAGCGGGAGTGGCTAGCAATGAGCAGTTCTTC
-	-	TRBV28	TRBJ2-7	CASSLGHLASREQYF	TGTGCCAGCAGTTTGGGGCATCTAGCGTCTCGCGAGCAGTACTTC
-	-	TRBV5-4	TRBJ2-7	CASSLRAGRNEQYF	TGTGCCAGCAGCTTGAGGGCAGGGAGGAACGAGCAGTACTTC
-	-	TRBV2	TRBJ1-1	CATKVGAGRETEAFF	TGTGCCACTAAGGTTGGGGCAGGGCGGGAAACTGAAGCTTTCTTT
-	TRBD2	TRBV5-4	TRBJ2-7	CASSGGPSGREDEQYF	TGTGCCAGCAGCGGCGGTCCTAGCGGGAGGGAGGACGAGCAGTACTTC
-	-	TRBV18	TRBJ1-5	CASSPQTNQPQHF	TGTGCCAGCTCACCGCAGACTAATCAGCCCCAGCATTTT
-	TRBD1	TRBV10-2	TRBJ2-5	CASSEPGGAETQYF	TGCGCCAGCAGTGAACCAGGGGGCGCAGAGACCCAGTACTTC
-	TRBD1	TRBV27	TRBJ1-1	CASREGTANTEAFF	TGTGCCAGCAGGGAAGGGACAGCGAACACTGAAGCTTTCTTT
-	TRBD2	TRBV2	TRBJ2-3	CASTGGGGTDTQYF	TGTGCCAGCACCGGCGGGGGGGGCACAGATACGCAGTATTTT
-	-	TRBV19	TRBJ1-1	CASSIGVNTEAFF	TGTGCCAGTAGTATAGGAGTGAACACTGAAGCTTTCTTT